This T cell receptor beta chain was observed in a study of cytotoxic CD8 clonotypes in ibrutinib-treated CLL. Study in general: Responses: approximately 25 partial, 2 complete; after median roughly 5.5 years, roughly 14 stayed remitted, roughly 12 progressed. Specimens for response were gathered following a median around a year of therapy, spanning 6 to 36. The average sample held roughly 240,000 productive templates and about 99,000 productive rearrangements.

This clone showed up just a few times. Its matching antigen is unknown. The CDR3 consists of 13 residues. In germline, CDR1 is LNHNV, CDR2 YYDKDF (reference sequence). Trimming took 4 bases from V and 8 from J, leaving 14 bases between them. General observations from the study: Clonality grew at ibrutinib response; at progression, it decreased back toward baseline.

Sequencing used immunoSEQ multiplex PCR; TCRdb keeps in-frame clones, though not all of them. The sample includes tens of thousands of clones, around half of them seen just once. The source was PBMCs, collected after 12 months of ibrutinib treatment. The chain joins TRBV15 to TRBJ1-2; no reliable D call. This TCR came from a human donor with chronic lymphocytic leukemia. The chain's CDR3 is CATSTSKKRGYTF. Written as DNA, the CDR3 is TGTGCCACCAGCACCTCCAAGAAAAGGGGCTACACCTTC.